Listed here is a single TCR beta chain. The target of this receptor is not known. No per-base quality is available; no much larger clone lies one base away. This specimen includes other DNA sequences encoding the same CDR3. Enrolling through a virtual design, the prospective study's participants ranged in age from roughly 18 to 90 years and lived across about two dozen United States geographic areas. In the prospective study, cohorts were assigned on the basis of participant-reported clinical history obtained from a screening survey and a study questionnaire. Recovered participants in ImmuneRACE Cohort 3 were defined by two consecutive negative NP/OP PCR tests, clearance by a healthcare professional, or resolution of symptoms. Mobile phlebotomists in the prospective study collected whole blood, serum and a nasopharyngeal or oropharyngeal swab from every participant. Over a roughly 2-month period, participants in the prospective study had the option of providing additional blood draws and questionnaires. Blood samples from the prospective study were shipped frozen or at room temperature prior to DNA extraction.

The data originate from a study of blood T cell repertoires in COVID-19 (TCRdb year 2020). For context, the study as a whole: Samples covering the acute and convalescent phases of COVID-19 were provided by collaborators in the United States, Italy and Spain. The material from the prospective study consisted of cDNA or gDNA derived from T cells, B-cell-depleted T cells, or PBMCs. Deeply sampled blood TCRbeta repertoires from subjects exposed to, actively infected with, or recovered from COVID-19 were included in the dataset. The repertoires were released in a freely available public database intended as a resource for research on the immune response to SARS-CoV-2. Samples came from the ongoing ImmuneRACE study (first 160 participants) plus 1,254 subjects from 6 global collaborators. A de-identified subject ID, COVID-19 status, age in years and sex were almost always included in the sample metadata. Where available, HLA class I and class II types were obtained from metadata supplied by the sample provider rather than from assay-based typing. Overall study outcomes, separate from this receptor: The quantity of clinical and demographic metadata differed by source and by participant and was supplied without curation.

TCRbeta CDR3 regions were amplified from genomic DNA by means of the immunoSEQ Assay, a bias-controlled multiplex PCR. The source study handled its data this way. Nucleated cell counts per sample were estimated from amplification of reference gene primers within the assay. To quantify the absolute abundance of each unique TCRbeta CDR3 rearrangement, sequence reads were collapsed and filtered. For each sample, productive Simpson clonality was calculated by taking the square root of Simpson's diversity index across productive rearrangements. TCRdb obtained this table from immuneACCESS and retained in-frame rearrangements with V and J assigned. These tables miss some clones; where compared with another copy, unresolved V genes account for less than half of the shortfall, and the remainder is unexplained. That table supplies the V and J calls and clone size; D and trimming were determined from the DNA. The sample table contains around 300,000 clones; only one count was recorded for about 88% of them. 2.5% to 3.5% of the sample is in the top ten clones.

The germline V gene sets CDR1 to SGHTA and CDR2 to FQGNSA. For this chain, trimming is 1 base at the V end and 1 base at the J end, and the number of junction bases without a gene match is 3. There are 17 amino acids in the CDR3, from cysteine to phenylalanine inclusive. Just CDR3 DNA is preserved here, 51 bases in frame from base 1. The receptor's source is a woman aged 45-65 years who had recovered from COVID-19. The sequencing sample was made of PBMCs or T cells enriched from blood (not recorded which). The chain links TRBV7-2 with TRBJ2-2; the central 10 bases match TRBD2. The encoded CDR3 is CASSLGLAGGNTGELFF. The DNA sequence reads TGTGCCAGCAGCTTAGGATTAGCGGGAGGGAACACCGGGGAGCTGTTTTTT.